One T cell receptor (beta chain) is described in this entry. The specificity of this receptor is unknown. Per-base quality was not reported, and no clone a single base away is much larger than it. One collaborating source in Seattle enrolled patients during active infection and followed them longitudinally through the course of disease. Whole blood was collected in K2EDTA tubes by collaborating institutions according to the institutions' own protocols. For TCRbeta analysis, collaborators shipped samples in one of three forms: frozen whole blood, isolated PBMCs, or DNA extracted from either of those sample types. The sample is drawn from a study of blood T cell repertoires in COVID-19 (dated by TCRdb to 2020 to 2022). About the investigation overall: Samples from collaborators originated in the United States, Italy and Spain and spanned both the acute and convalescent phases of COVID-19. Where available, HLA class I and class II types were obtained from metadata supplied by the sample provider rather than from assay-based typing. Samples came from the ongoing ImmuneRACE study (first 160 participants) plus 1,254 subjects from 6 global collaborators. The repertoires were made available in a free public database intended to serve as a resource for research on the immune response to SARS-CoV-2. The sample metadata nearly always contained a de-identified subject ID, COVID-19 status, age in years and sex. The dataset comprised deeply sampled blood TCRbeta repertoires from subjects exposed to, actively infected with, or recovered from COVID-19. The material from the prospective study consisted of cDNA or gDNA derived from T cells, B-cell-depleted T cells, or PBMCs. What the authors observed across the whole study: How much clinical and demographic metadata was included differed by source and by participant, and the metadata was provided uncurated.

The immunoSEQ Assay, a bias-controlled multiplex PCR, was used to amplify TCRbeta CDR3 regions from genomic DNA. Concerning the study's data processing: Within the assay, amplification of reference gene primers was used to estimate how many nucleated cells each sample contained. Sequence reads were collapsed and filtered to measure the absolute abundance of every unique TCRbeta CDR3 rearrangement. For each sample, productive Simpson clonality was calculated as the square root of Simpson's diversity index over productive rearrangements. This is the immuneACCESS table as TCRdb keeps it, with only in-frame sequences that have V and J called. A part of the clones is gone; compared with another copy, unresolved V genes explain less than half, and the rest is unexplained. V and J calls plus clone size are reproduced from that table; the DNA served to infer D and trimming. The sample table holds just over 250,000 clones, of which more than 85% were seen once. The top ten hold under 3% of the sample.

The V end loses 7 bases and the J end loses 5 bases, and a stretch of 14 bases separates them. Counted from cysteine to phenylalanine, this CDR3 has 13 amino acids. Only the CDR3 DNA stays, 39 bases, in frame from base 1. Via the germline V gene, CDR1 is MNHEY and CDR2 SVGAGI. This TCR came from a person between 18 and 30 years old with COVID-19, enrolled during active disease. Sequencing used peripheral blood. Here the chain combines TRBV6-5 and TRBJ1-2, and possibly TRBD1, on 5 matching bases. The CDR3 in this case is CASTKRGGYGYTF. The bases are TGTGCCAGCACCAAACGTGGGGGGTATGGCTACACCTTC.